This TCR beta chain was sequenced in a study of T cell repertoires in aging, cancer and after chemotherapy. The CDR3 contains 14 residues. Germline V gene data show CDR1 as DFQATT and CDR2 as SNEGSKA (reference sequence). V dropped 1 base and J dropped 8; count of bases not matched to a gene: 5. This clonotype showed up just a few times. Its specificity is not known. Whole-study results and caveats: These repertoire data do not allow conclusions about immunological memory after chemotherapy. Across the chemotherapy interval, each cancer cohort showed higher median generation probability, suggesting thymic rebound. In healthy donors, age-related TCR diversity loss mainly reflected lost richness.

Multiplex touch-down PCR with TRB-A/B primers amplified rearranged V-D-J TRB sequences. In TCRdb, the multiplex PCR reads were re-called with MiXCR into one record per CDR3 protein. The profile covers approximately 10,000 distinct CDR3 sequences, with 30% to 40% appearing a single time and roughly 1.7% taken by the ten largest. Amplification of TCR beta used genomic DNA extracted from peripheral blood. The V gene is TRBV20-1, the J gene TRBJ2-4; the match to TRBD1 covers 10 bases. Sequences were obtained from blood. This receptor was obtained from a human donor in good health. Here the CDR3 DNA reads TGCAGTGCTAGAGCGACAGGGGGCGCGGACATTCAGTACTTC. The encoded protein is CSARATGGADIQYF.